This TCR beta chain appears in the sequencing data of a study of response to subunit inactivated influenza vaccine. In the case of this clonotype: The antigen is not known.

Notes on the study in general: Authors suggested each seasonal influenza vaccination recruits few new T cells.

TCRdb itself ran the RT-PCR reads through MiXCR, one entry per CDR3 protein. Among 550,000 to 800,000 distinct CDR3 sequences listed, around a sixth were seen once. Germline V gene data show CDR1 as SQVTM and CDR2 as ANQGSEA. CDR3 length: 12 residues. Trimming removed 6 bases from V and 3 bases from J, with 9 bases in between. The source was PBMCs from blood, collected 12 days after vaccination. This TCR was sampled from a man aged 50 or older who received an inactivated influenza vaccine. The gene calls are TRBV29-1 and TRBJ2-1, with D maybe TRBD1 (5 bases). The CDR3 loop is CSVGRDYNEQFF. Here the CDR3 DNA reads TGCAGCGTGGGCAGGGACTACAATGAGCAGTTCTTC.